This record covers a single TCR beta chain. Its target is unknown. Method: immunoSEQ multiplex PCR; TCRdb's copy keeps in-frame clones and lacks some. Found here are 90,000 to 120,000 clones, approximately 78% of them singletons; the top ten hold over 0.9%. The data belong to a study of T cell clones after liver transplantation. In the study overall: Pre-transplant mixed lymphocyte reactions yielded third-party-reactive TCRbeta sequences as comparators for graft-donor-reactive sequences. Whole-study findings and limits: Donor-reactive sequences fell more than third party-reactive ones, suggesting partial deletion.

V was shortened by 8 bases and J by 2 bases, with 21 bases between the two germline ends. The CDR3 length is 16 residues. Looked up from germline, CDR1 is SGHAT and CDR2 is FQDESV (reference sequence). Sorting of unstimulated PBMCs yielded separate CD3+CD4+ and CD3+CD8+ fractions. The chain employs TRBV11-1 and TRBJ2-5; D tentatively reads TRBD1 or TRBD2 (6 bases each). The material was CD4+ T cells from blood, obtained before liver transplant. The receptor was derived from a human donor who received a liver transplant. This CDR3 is CASSRGDINVQETQYF. The CDR3, as DNA: TGTGCCAGCTCGAGGGGGGACATCAATGTTCAAGAGACCCAGTACTTC.